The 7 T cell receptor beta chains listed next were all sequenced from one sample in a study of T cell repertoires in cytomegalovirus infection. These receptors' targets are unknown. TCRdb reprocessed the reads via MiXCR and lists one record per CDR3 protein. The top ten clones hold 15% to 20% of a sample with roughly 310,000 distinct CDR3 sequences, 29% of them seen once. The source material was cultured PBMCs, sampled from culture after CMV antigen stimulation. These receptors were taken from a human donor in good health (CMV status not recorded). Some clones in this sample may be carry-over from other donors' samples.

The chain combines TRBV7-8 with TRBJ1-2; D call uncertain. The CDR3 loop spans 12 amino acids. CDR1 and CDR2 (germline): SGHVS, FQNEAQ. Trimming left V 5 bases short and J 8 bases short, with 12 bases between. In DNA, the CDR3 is TGTGCCAGCAGCATGGAGGGCTACGGCTACACCTTC. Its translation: CASSMEGYGYTF. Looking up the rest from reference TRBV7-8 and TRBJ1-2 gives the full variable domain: GAGVSQSPRYKVAKRGQDVALRCDPISGHVSLFWYQQALGQGPEFLTYFQNEAQLDKSGLPSDRFFAERPEGSVSTLKIQRTQQEDSAVYLCASSMEGYGYTFGSGTRLTVV.

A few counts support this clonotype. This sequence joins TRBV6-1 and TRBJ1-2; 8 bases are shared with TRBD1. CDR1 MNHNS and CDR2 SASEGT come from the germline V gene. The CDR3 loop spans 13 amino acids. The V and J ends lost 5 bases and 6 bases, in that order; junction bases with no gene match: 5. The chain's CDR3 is CASSTGGKHGYTF. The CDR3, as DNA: TGTGCCAGCAGTACAGGGGGAAAACATGGCTACACCTTC.

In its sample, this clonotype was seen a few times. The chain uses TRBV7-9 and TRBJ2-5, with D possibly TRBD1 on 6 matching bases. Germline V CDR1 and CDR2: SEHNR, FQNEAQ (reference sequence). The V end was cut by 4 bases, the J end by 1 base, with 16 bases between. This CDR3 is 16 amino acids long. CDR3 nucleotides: TGTGCCAGCAGCTCCTCTTTGACAGGCCTCCAAGAGACCCAGTACTTC. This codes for CASSSSLTGLQETQYF.

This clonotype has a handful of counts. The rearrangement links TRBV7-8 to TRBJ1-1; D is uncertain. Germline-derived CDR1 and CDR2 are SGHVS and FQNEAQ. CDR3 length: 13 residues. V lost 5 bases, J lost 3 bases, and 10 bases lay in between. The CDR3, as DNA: TGTGCCAGCAGCCCCGAAGTATACACTGAAGCTTTCTTT. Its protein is CASSPEVYTEAFF.

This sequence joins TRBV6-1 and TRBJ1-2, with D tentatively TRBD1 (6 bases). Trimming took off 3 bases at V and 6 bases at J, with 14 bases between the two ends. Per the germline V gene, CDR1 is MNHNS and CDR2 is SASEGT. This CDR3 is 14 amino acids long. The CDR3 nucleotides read TGTGCCAGCAGTGAGACAGGTTTGGGTGATGGCTACACCTTC. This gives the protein CASSETGLGDGYTF.

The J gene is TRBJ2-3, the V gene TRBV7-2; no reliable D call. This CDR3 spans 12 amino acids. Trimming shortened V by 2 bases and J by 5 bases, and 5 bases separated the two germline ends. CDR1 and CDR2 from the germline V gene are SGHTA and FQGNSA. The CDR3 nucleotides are TGTGCCAGCAGCTTACCCCAAGATACGCAGTATTTT. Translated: CASSLPQDTQYF.

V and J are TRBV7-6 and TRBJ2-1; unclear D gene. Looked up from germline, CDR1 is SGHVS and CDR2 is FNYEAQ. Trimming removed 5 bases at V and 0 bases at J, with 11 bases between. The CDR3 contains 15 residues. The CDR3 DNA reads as TGTGCCAGCAGCCGGAAGCAGAGCTCCTACAATGAGCAGTTCTTC. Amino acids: CASSRKQSSYNEQFF.